These T cell receptor beta chains were read from a single sample in a study of shared clonotypes between healthy human individuals. Sequencing was performed with immunoSEQ multiplex PCR; in TCRdb, only in-frame clones are kept and a portion is missing. The sample contains about 1 million clones, approximately 76% of which appear only once. The sequencing input was memory CD4+ T cells sorted from blood. The receptors here all came from a man between 18 and 29 years old in good health. CDR3s include the opening cysteine and the closing phenylalanine or tryptophan. A D gene is named only where the DNA matches it firmly. Expanded clones are given a class, and other clones once, few, many or no size at all.

d_call	clone_size	v_call	j_call	cdr3_nt	cdr3_aa
.	.	TRBV5-6	TRBJ2-3	TGTGCCAGCAGCGAAGGCGATACGCAGTATTTT	CASSEGDTQYF
.	.	TRBV19	TRBJ2-7	TGTGCCAGTAGTATAGTCCCCGAGCCCGTCCCCCGGCAGTACTTC	CASSIVPEPVPRQYF
TRBD2	.	TRBV11-1	TRBJ2-1	TGTGCCAGCAGCTCAGCGGGGGGAATAAGGGCTGAGCAGTTCTTC	CASSSAGGIRAEQFF
.	.	TRBV7-9	TRBJ2-4	TGTGCCAGCAGCCCCCTTAGGCAGGGTGTAGACATTCAGTACTTC	CASSPLRQGVDIQYF
.	.	TRBV30	TRBJ1-6	TGTGCCACCAACGTTTGGGCCGGCGATAATTCACCCCTCCACTTT	CATNVWAGDNSPLHF
.	.	TRBV20-1	TRBJ2-5	TGCAGTGCTAGTATATTGCAGTCCGACTACTTC	CSASILQSDYF
.	.	TRBV5-8	TRBJ2-5	TGTGCCAGCAGCGACGGTGGCAGGGGAGGGATTCAAGAGACCCAGTACTTC	CASSDGGRGGIQETQYF
TRBD1	.	TRBV10-3	TRBJ2-7	TGTGCCTCCGAGGGACAGGGTGTTTCCGACGAGCAGTACTTC	CASEGQGVSDEQYF
TRBD1	.	TRBV5-1	TRBJ2-7	TGCGCCAGCAGCTTACAGGGGGCAAAGTCCTACGAGCAGTACTTC	CASSLQGAKSYEQYF
.	.	TRBV27	TRBJ1-2	TGTGCCAGCAGTTTTGCGGGGGCAGAGGGCTACACCTTC	CASSFAGAEGYTF
.	.	TRBV9	TRBJ2-7	TGTGCCAGCAGCGTAGACGGGGGACATCCGGACGAGCAGTACTTC	CASSVDGGHPDEQYF
.	.	TRBV7-8	TRBJ2-7	TGTGCCAGCAGCTTTGACTTATACTACGAGCAGTACTTC	CASSFDLYYEQYF
TRBD2	once	TRBV6-5	TRBJ2-3	TGTGCCAGCAGTTACTCTAGCGGGAGGGAAGTAGATACGCAGTATTTT	CASSYSSGREVDTQYF
TRBD1	.	TRBV6-5	TRBJ2-3	TGTGCCAGCAGAGAGACAGGGTCAGATACGCAGTATTTT	CASRETGSDTQYF
.	.	TRBV11-2	TRBJ1-1	TGTGCCAGCAGCTCCCTCGGGGGGCTAGGGACTGAAGCTTTCTTT	CASSSLGGLGTEAFF
TRBD2	.	TRBV6-1	TRBJ2-3	TGTGCCAGCAGTGTTCCGACTAGCCTTTACACAGATACGCAGTATTTT	CASSVPTSLYTDTQYF
TRBD1	.	TRBV5-4	TRBJ2-3	TGTGCCAGCAGCGGGGGGGTTCGGACAGGGGCGGCAGATACGCAGTATTTT	CASSGGVRTGAADTQYF
.	once	TRBV5-1	TRBJ2-1	TGCGCCAGCACGGGCGGGCCTAGCTCCTACAATGAGCAGTTCTTC	CASTGGPSSYNEQFF
.	.	TRBV19	TRBJ1-6	TGTGCCAGTAGGTCGACCCGGTGGATAAATTCACCCCTCCACTTT	CASRSTRWINSPLHF
.	.	TRBV5-6	TRBJ2-7	TGTGCCAGCAGACCTTCTAGCGTTTCCTACGAGCAGTACTTC	CASRPSSVSYEQYF
.	.	TRBV7-2	TRBJ1-3	TGTGCCAGCAGCTTAGAGCAGGCCCGAAACACCATATATTTT	CASSLEQARNTIYF
.	.	TRBV2	TRBJ2-5	TGTGCCAGCAGTTCCCAGAGGGGACAAGAGACCCAGTACTTC	CASSSQRGQETQYF
.	.	TRBV30	TRBJ1-1	TGTGCCGGCTCACGGAGCTTGAACACTGAAGCTTTCTTT	CAGSRSLNTEAFF
TRBD2	.	TRBV6-4	TRBJ2-3	TGTGCCAGCAGCCCGTTCGTAGCGGGGGGTCTCACAGATACGCAGTATTTT	CASSPFVAGGLTDTQYF
TRBD1	once	TRBV14	TRBJ1-2	TGTGCCAGCAGCCTACTGACAGGGAGCAAATACACCTTC	CASSLLTGSKYTF
.	.	TRBV5-6	TRBJ1-1	TGTGCCAGCAGCCTCCTTAGCACTGAAGCTTTCTTT	CASSLLSTEAFF
.	.	TRBV11-2	TRBJ2-1	TGTGCCAGCAGCTTAGAGGACGGTTCCTACAATGAGCAGTTCTTC	CASSLEDGSYNEQFF
.	.	TRBV5-4	TRBJ2-1	TGTGCCAGCAGCTCCGGGGGGCAGGTTTGGGATGAGCAGTTCTTC	CASSSGGQVWDEQFF
.	.	TRBV10-3	TRBJ1-4	TGTGCCATCAGTGATACAGGGTCTACTGAAAAACTGTTTTTT	CAISDTGSTEKLFF
.	.	TRBV5-1	TRBJ2-5	TGCGCCAGTAGACCCGCGGGACACGGACAAGAGACCCAGTACTTC	CASRPAGHGQETQYF
.	many	TRBV11-2	TRBJ1-2	TGTGCCAGCAGCTTAGACTTCGGGATTTATGGCTACACCTTC	CASSLDFGIYGYTF
TRBD1	.	TRBV28	TRBJ1-2	TGTGCCAGCAATTCAGGACAGGGGTACTATGGCTACACCTTC	CASNSGQGYYGYTF
.	.	TRBV6-5	TRBJ2-1	TGTGCCAGCAGCGCTAGCATAGTTAATGAGCAGTTCTTC	CASSASIVNEQFF
TRBD1	.	TRBV9	TRBJ1-4	TGTGCCAGCAGCGCAGGGGGGCAGGCTAATGAAAAACTGTTTTTT	CASSAGGQANEKLFF
TRBD1	.	TRBV7-9	TRBJ1-2	TGTGCCAGCAGCTTAAGGGGACAGGCCATTGGCTACACCTTC	CASSLRGQAIGYTF
.	.	TRBV29-1	TRBJ1-4	TGCAGCGTTGCACGGGACTTCAATGAAAAACTGTTTTTT	CSVARDFNEKLFF
TRBD1	.	TRBV2	TRBJ1-4	TGTGCCAGCAGCTCGACAGGGGCCAATGAAAAACTGTTTTTT	CASSSTGANEKLFF
TRBD2	.	TRBV5-6	TRBJ2-1	TGTGCCAGCGTCATCAGGACTAGCGGGATGAGGAATGAGCAGTTCTTC	CASVIRTSGMRNEQFF
.	.	TRBV7-9	TRBJ2-1	TGTGCCAGCAGCTTATCCCTACAGCACAATGAGCAGTTCTTC	CASSLSLQHNEQFF
.	.	TRBV30	TRBJ1-2	TGTGCCTGGAGTGTATTCGGGCCAGGTGGCTACACCTTC	CAWSVFGPGGYTF
.	.	TRBV10-3	TRBJ2-7	TGTGCCAACGGGGACCGCTACGAGCAGTACTTC	CANGDRYEQYF
TRBD1	few	TRBV18	TRBJ1-2	TGTGCCAGCTCACCCTTGGGACAGAACTATGGCTACACCTTC	CASSPLGQNYGYTF
.	.	TRBV5-1	TRBJ2-5	TGCGCCAGCAGCTTGGGGCAGGGGGGGCGAGAGACCCAGTACTTC	CASSLGQGGRETQYF
TRBD1	.	TRBV4-3	TRBJ1-2	TGCGCCAGCAGCCCGAGGGGACAGGCGTTAACTAATGGCTACACCTTC	CASSPRGQALTNGYTF
TRBD2	few	TRBV9	TRBJ2-1	TGTGCCAGCAGCGGAGCGGCTAGCGGGGTTACCTACAATGAGCAGTTCTTC	CASSGAASGVTYNEQFF
.	.	TRBV7-8	TRBJ2-5	TGTGCCAGCAGTCGAGAAGTCACAGTTGAAGAGACCCAGTACTTC	CASSREVTVEETQYF
.	.	TRBV7-9	TRBJ2-2	TGTGCCAGTACTAGTCGGGGGCCCGGCACCGGGGAGCTGTTTTTT	CASTSRGPGTGELFF
.	.	TRBV10-3	TRBJ1-4	TGTGCCATCAGTGAATCCGACATTGAAAAACTGTTTTTT	CAISESDIEKLFF
.	few	TRBV7-2	TRBJ1-5	TGTGCCAGCAGCCCTAGGTCAGGGGCCGGGAGCAATCAGCCCCAGCATTTT	CASSPRSGAGSNQPQHF
.	.	TRBV30	TRBJ2-6	TGTGCCTGGAGTAATAGACTGGGCTCTGGGGCCAACGTCCTGACTTTC	CAWSNRLGSGANVLTF
.	.	TRBV11-2	TRBJ1-5	TGTGCCAGCAGCCTGACAGATTCCAATCAGCCCCAGCATTTT	CASSLTDSNQPQHF
.	.	TRBV28	TRBJ2-7	TGTGCCAGCAGTTTAGGCAGCGCCTACGAGCAGTACTTC	CASSLGSAYEQYF
.	.	TRBV11-2	TRBJ2-5	TGTGCCAGCAGCCCGGGCACCCACCCGTACCAAGAGACCCAGTACTTC	CASSPGTHPYQETQYF
TRBD1	few	TRBV27	TRBJ2-7	TGTGCCAGCAGCCGGGACAGAGCATCCTACGAGCAGTACTTC	CASSRDRASYEQYF
.	.	TRBV14	TRBJ1-1	TGTGCCAGCAGCCCCTTAGGAACAGGGAGGTACACTGAAGCTTTCTTT	CASSPLGTGRYTEAFF
.	.	TRBV15	TRBJ2-7	TGTGCCACCAGCGGTTACGGACGGGCAGGGTACGTCGAGCAGTACTTC	CATSGYGRAGYVEQYF
.	.	TRBV28	TRBJ2-3	TGTGCCAGCAGTTGGGCTACGACAGATACGCAGTATTTT	CASSWATTDTQYF
TRBD1	.	TRBV29-1	TRBJ2-5	TGCAGCGTTGACATTAGGACAGGGGTAGAGACCCAGTACTTC	CSVDIRTGVETQYF
.	many	TRBV5-1	TRBJ2-5	TGCGCCAGCAGCTTGGAGCCGACAGGCGCGGAAGAGACCCAGTACTTC	CASSLEPTGAEETQYF
.	.	TRBV30	TRBJ2-5	TGTGCCTGGATGGGCTGGCTAGGCGAGACCCAGTACTTC	CAWMGWLGETQYF